Presented here are 26 T cell receptor beta chains from one specimen sequenced in a study of OX40 agonist ivuxolimab in advanced cancers. The table came from immunoSEQ multiplex PCR; TCRdb's copy has only in-frame clones and leaves some out. This sample carries roughly 90,000 clones, about 90% of them seen once, and the ten largest clones take roughly 0.84%. Here the sequenced sample was CD4+ or CD8+ T cells sorted from blood, taken in a trial of the OX40 agonist ivuxolimab. These receptors originate from an adult with an advanced solid tumor such as melanoma, head and neck, liver or kidney cancer.

The V gene is TRBV19, the J gene TRBJ1-2; tentatively, D is TRBD1 (5 bases). The CDR3 runs 13 residues. Germline V gene lookup returns CDR1 LNHDA and CDR2 SQIVND (reference sequence). The germline V and J ends were trimmed by 9 bases and 4 bases, with 15 bases remaining between them. The CDR3 DNA follows: TGTGCCAGCTCGGGGCATGAGGGCTATGGCTACACCTTC. The encoded protein is CASSGHEGYGYTF.

V is TRBV30 and J is TRBJ2-7; 7 bases are a match to TRBD1. This CDR3 has 13 amino acids. The germline gives CDR1 GTSNPN, CDR2 SVGIG (reference sequence). With V trimmed by 6 bases and J by 0 bases, 5 bases remained unmatched. The chain's CDR3 is CACLRGSSYEQYF. CDR3 coding DNA: TGTGCCTGCCTCAGGGGGTCCTCCTACGAGCAGTACTTC.

This rearrangement joins TRBV28 to TRBJ1-2; no definite D call. The CDR3 consists of 14 residues. In germline, CDR1 is MDHEN, CDR2 SYDVKM. Between the trimmed V and J ends, which lost 7 bases and 9 bases, there was a span of 21 bases. This CDR3 reads CASKPDPGIGSYTF. The CDR3, as DNA: TGTGCCAGCAAGCCCGACCCCGGAATCGGGAGCTACACCTTC.

CDR3 loop: CASSLQGRDEQYF. In DNA form, the CDR3 reads TGTGCCAGCAGTCTACAGGGAAGGGACGAGCAGTACTTC. The rearrangement links TRBV6-6 to TRBJ2-7; maybe TRBD1 (6 bases). V lost 5 bases and J lost 5, with 13 bases in between. The length of the CDR3 is 13 residues. The germline CDR1 and CDR2 sequences are MNHNY and SVGAGI (reference sequence).

The V and J genes are TRBV6-5 and TRBJ1-1, with a weak D call TRBD1 (6 bases). Germline V gives CDR1 MNHEY, CDR2 SVGAGI. The CDR3 is 14 amino acids. V was trimmed by 6 bases and J by 4 bases, leaving 15 bases between them. This CDR3 is CASSKLQGPTEAFF. In DNA, the CDR3 is TGTGCCAGCAGCAAACTCCAGGGGCCCACTGAAGCTTTCTTT.

This clone has just a few counts. This chain connects TRBV6-4 to TRBJ1-5; D not certain. Deletions cut 4 bases from V and 3 bases from J, with 7 bases between. The CDR3 is 13 residues long. The germline CDR1 and CDR2 sequences are MRHNA and SNTAGT. CDR3 nucleotides: TGTGCCAGCAGTGGGTCAGTCAATCAGCCCCAGCATTTT. Translated: CASSGSVNQPQHF.

This clone showed up just once. The chain employs TRBV19 and TRBJ1-5; D not resolved. The germline V and J ends were trimmed by 3 bases and 4 bases, with 7 bases remaining between them. The germline CDR1 and CDR2 sequences are LNHDA and SQIVND (reference sequence). This CDR3 is built from 13 residues. The CDR3 bases are TGTGCCAGTAGTATTCAGGAGAATCAGCCCCAGCATTTT. This encodes CASSIQENQPQHF.

The chain joins TRBV29-1 to TRBJ2-1; D call uncertain. Germline assignment: CDR1 SQVTM and CDR2 ANQGSEA. V was pared by 7 bases and J by 0 bases, with 10 bases between. CDR3 size: 13 residues. CDR3 protein: CSGAASSYNEQFF. The CDR3 nucleotides are TGCAGCGGCGCGGCAAGCTCCTACAATGAGCAGTTCTTC.

The rearrangement uses TRBV28 and TRBJ1-5; D unclear. The CDR3 contains 15 residues. The V end lost 5 bases, the J end lost 1 base, and 12 bases lay between the germline ends. CDR1 MDHEN and CDR2 SYDVKM come from the germline V gene. The CDR3 sequence: CASSRTGGSNQPQHF. The CDR3 DNA sequence: TGTGCCAGCAGTCGAACGGGTGGAAGCAATCAGCCCCAGCATTTT.

The chain links TRBV5-6 to TRBJ2-2; possible D gene TRBD1, 6 bases. The germline V gene has CDR1 SGHDT and CDR2 YYEEEE. Trimming cost V 6 bases and J 2 bases, with 14 bases left between them. This CDR3 is built from 15 residues. CDR3 loop: CASKMAGANTGELFF. The CDR3 coding sequence is TGTGCCAGCAAAATGGCAGGGGCAAACACCGGGGAGCTGTTTTTT.

The genes are TRBV7-2 and TRBJ1-3; D unresolved. Trimming took 4 bases from V and 0 from J, leaving 7 bases between them. The CDR3 extends over 14 amino acids. Germline values: CDR1 SGHTA, CDR2 FQGNSA. CDR3 protein: CASSYTSSGNTIYF. The CDR3 DNA is TGTGCCAGCAGCTATACTAGCTCTGGAAACACCATATATTTT. Based on the CDR3 plus reference TRBV7-2 and TRBJ1-3, the full variable domain is GAGVSQSPSNKVTEKGKDVELRCDPISGHTALYWYRQSLGQGLEFLIYFQGNSAPDKSGLPSDRFSAERTGGSVSTLTIQRTQQEDSAVYLCASSYTSSGNTIYFGEGSWLTVV.

The V and J genes are TRBV28 and TRBJ1-5, with a tentative D call TRBD1 (5 bases). CDR1 is MDHEN and CDR2 is SYDVKM in the germline V gene. V lost 6 bases and J lost 0, with 18 bases in between. This CDR3 has 17 residues. The CDR3 sequence: CASSLNPGPLSNQPQHF. The DNA for the CDR3 is TGTGCCAGCAGCCTTAACCCGGGACCTCTTAGCAATCAGCCCCAGCATTTT. Complete variable domain (other parts from reference TRBV28 and TRBJ1-5): DVKVTQSSRYLVKRTGEKVFLECVQDMDHENMFWYRQDPGLGLRLIYFSYDVKMKEKGDIPEGYSVSREKKERFSLILESASTNQTSMYLCASSLNPGPLSNQPQHFGDGTRLSIL.

The rearrangement joins TRBV7-8 to TRBJ2-4, with 7 bases lining up with TRBD1. V was pared by 2 bases and J by 0 bases, with 7 bases of the junction left unmatched. Germline-derived CDR1 and CDR2 are SGHVS and FQNEAQ. There are 17 residues in the CDR3. Here the CDR3 DNA reads TGTGCCAGCAGCTTACCAAGGACAGGACTAGCCAAAAACATTCAGTACTTC. Its protein is CASSLPRTGLAKNIQYF.

This chain connects TRBV7-2 to TRBJ2-1; 13 nucleotides match TRBD2. Germline trimming cut 1 base from V and 8 bases from J; bases unmatched to any gene: 5. The CDR3 has 16 residues. Germline CDR1 and CDR2: SGHTA and FQGNSA. CDR3 protein: CASSLVTSGGAHEQFF. In DNA, the CDR3 is TGTGCCAGCAGCTTAGTAACTAGCGGGGGGGCACATGAGCAGTTCTTC.

The chain couples TRBV28 to TRBJ2-7; tentatively, D is TRBD1 or TRBD2 (6 bases each). Germline V gene lookup returns CDR1 MDHEN and CDR2 SYDVKM. V was pared by 4 bases and J by 1 base, with 14 bases between. This CDR3 spans 15 amino acids. CDR3 residues: CASSSPGGPSYEQYF. The CDR3 DNA sequence: TGTGCCAGCAGTTCCCCCGGGGGCCCTTCCTACGAGCAGTACTTC.

V usage is TRBV6-5 and J usage is TRBJ2-7; 9 positions match TRBD1. Unmatched junction bases numbered 12, after V lost 6 bases and J lost 6 bases. The germline V gene has CDR1 MNHEY and CDR2 SVGAGI. The CDR3 is made up of 15 amino acids. The CDR3 protein is CASRDTGTGIGEQYF. In DNA form, the CDR3 reads TGTGCCAGCAGGGATACCGGGACAGGGATCGGCGAGCAGTACTTC.

The genes are TRBV7-2 and TRBJ1-3, with D perhaps TRBD1 (6 bases). V shed 1 base and J shed 2 bases, with 12 bases lying between them. CDR1 is SGHTA, CDR2 FQGNSA, per germline. The CDR3 covers 16 residues. CDR3 in amino acids: CASSLDRGAPGNTIYF. The CDR3 nucleotides read TGTGCCAGCAGCTTAGACCGGGGGGCCCCTGGAAACACCATATATTTT.

This sequence joins TRBV21-1 and TRBJ2-7. TRBV21-1 is given as a pseudogene. This CDR3 has 14 amino acids. CDR3 sequence reads: CASSYIFLRYEQYF. Here the CDR3 DNA reads TGTGCCAGCAGTTACATTTTTTTACGGTACGAGCAGTACTTC.

The chain has TRBV5-1 and TRBJ1-4; 7 positions agree with TRBD1. V lost 4 bases, J lost 7 bases, and 10 bases stayed unmatched. Germline CDR1 SGHRS, CDR2 YFSETQ. The CDR3 loop spans 15 amino acids. The CDR3 nucleotides read TGCGCCAGCAGCGGGCGACAGGGAGGTGCTGAAAAACTGTTTTTT. Translated: CASSGRQGGAEKLFF.

J is TRBJ1-2 and V is TRBV29-1; TRBD1 might be the D (5 bases). V lost 7 bases and J 2 bases, leaving 14 bases between the germline ends. From germline, CDR1 is SQVTM and CDR2 ANQGSEA. The CDR3 consists of 13 residues. Written as DNA, the CDR3 is TGCAGCGCCCAAAACCAGGGAAACTATGGCTACACCTTC. Its translation: CSAQNQGNYGYTF.

The rearrangement links TRBV7-9 to TRBJ1-4; possible D gene TRBD1, 6 bases. Deletions cut 4 bases from V and 0 bases from J, with 15 bases between. Germline values: CDR1 SEHNR, CDR2 FQNEAQ (reference sequence). CDR3 length equals 17 residues. CDR3 residues: CASSSRDKIATNEKLFF. CDR3 nucleotide sequence: TGTGCCAGCAGCTCCCGGGACAAAATTGCAACTAATGAAAAACTGTTTTTT.

This chain joins TRBV7-2 and TRBJ1-1; unclear D gene. The V gene lost 1 base and the J gene lost 1 base, with 10 bases spanning the gap. The CDR3 has 15 residues. CDR1 SGHTA and CDR2 FQGNSA come from the germline V gene. Here the CDR3 reads CASSLVVRGNTEAFF. The DNA of the CDR3 is TGTGCCAGCAGCTTAGTTGTACGCGGGAACACTGAAGCTTTCTTT.

V usage is TRBV2 and J usage is TRBJ2-2; D is possibly TRBD1 or TRBD2 (5 bases each). Germline V lookup: CDR1 SNHLY, CDR2 FYNNEI. Trimming took off 11 bases at V and 2 bases at J, with 15 bases between the two ends. This CDR3 is 14 amino acids long. CDR3 sequence reads: CAGTWSPNTGELFF. As DNA, the CDR3 is TGTGCCGGGACGTGGTCCCCAAACACCGGGGAGCTGTTTTTT.

The chain is built from TRBV6-5 and TRBJ2-7; D may correspond to TRBD1 or TRBD2 (5 bases each). Between the trimmed V and J ends, which lost 6 bases and 4 bases, there was a span of 10 bases. CDR1 MNHEY and CDR2 SVGAGI come from the germline V gene. CDR3 length: 12 amino acids. CDR3 sequence: CASRDEGYEQYF. The CDR3 nucleotides are TGTGCCAGCAGGGACGAGGGGTACGAGCAGTACTTC.

The V call is TRBV7-2, the J call TRBJ2-5; D not certain. V lost 1 base and J lost 2, with 11 bases in between. CDR1 is SGHTA and CDR2 is FQGNSA in the germline V gene. This CDR3 has 15 amino acids. The CDR3 reads CASSLGSTRQETQYF. CDR3 nucleotides: TGTGCCAGCAGCTTAGGAAGCACGAGGCAAGAGACCCAGTACTTC. Based on the CDR3 plus reference TRBV7-2 and TRBJ2-5, the full variable domain is GAGVSQSPSNKVTEKGKDVELRCDPISGHTALYWYRQSLGQGLEFLIYFQGNSAPDKSGLPSDRFSAERTGGSVSTLTIQRTQQEDSAVYLCASSLGSTRQETQYFGPGTRLLVL.

This clone appeared a single time. V usage is TRBV7-2 and J usage is TRBJ1-1; D is uncertain. CDR3 length: 13 residues. CDR1 and CDR2 (germline): SGHTA, FQGNSA. Trimming stripped 5 bases from V and 1 base from J, with 8 bases between. The CDR3 region is CASSPEWNTEAFF. As DNA, the CDR3 is TGTGCCAGCAGCCCCGAATGGAACACTGAAGCTTTCTTT.